This T cell receptor (beta chain) originates from a study of shared clonotypes between healthy human individuals. Study information: Each donor's CD4 naive and CD4 memory cells filled three plates apiece, CD8 naive two, and CD8 memory one. Study-level findings and limits: Only blood underwent sampling, and tissue repertoires likely differ.

To note about this clone: No antigen is known for it.

The CDR3 consists of 13 residues. The V gene's germline CDR1 is SGHAT and CDR2 FQDESV (reference sequence). Trimming stripped 0 bases from V and 11 bases from J, with 11 bases between. Authors' analysis steps: For the immunoSEQ data, sequences were junction-only without quality scores, so filtering differed. The data were produced by immunoSEQ multiplex PCR, yet TCRdb's version contains in-frame clones alone and is incomplete. D and trimming come from the DNA, and the V and J calls and clone size come from that table. The sample contains some 1,100,000 clones, 78% of which appear only once. In the CD4+ fraction, cells were divided into CD45RA+ naive and CD45RA-negative memory subsets.

This TCR was sampled from a young man in good health. Some clones in this sample may be carry-over from other donors' samples. Specimen: memory CD4+ T cells from PBMCs. Indicated subset: CD45RA-negative fraction. The chain has TRBV11-1 and TRBJ2-4; D remains unclear. This CDR3 reads CASSLAPAGFQYF. DNA of the CDR3: TGTGCCAGCAGCTTAGCGCCCGCTGGGTTTCAGTACTTC. Using reference TRBV11-1 and TRBJ2-4 for the parts outside the CDR3, the full variable domain is EAEVAQSPRYKITEKSQAVAFWCDPISGHATLYWYRQILGQGPELLVQFQDESVVDDSQLPKDRFSAERLKGVDSTLKIQPAELGDSAMYLCASSLAPAGFQYFGAGTRLSVL.